The present entry profiles one T cell receptor beta chain with its context. The germline CDR1 and CDR2 sequences are SGHAT and FQNNGV. This CDR3 region has 15 residues. Germline trimming cut 0 bases from V and 4 bases from J; bases unmatched to any gene: 0. Assay: immunoSEQ multiplex PCR; the TCRdb copy retains only in-frame clones and omits some. The sample shows some 48,000 clones, around three quarters of them seen only once. The sample comes from a study of PD-1 blockade in mismatch repair-deficient tumors. V and J are TRBV11-2 and TRBJ2-7, with 13 bases lining up with TRBD2. Sequencing used PBMCs, obtained before pembrolizumab treatment. This TCR derives from an adult with mismatch repair-deficient cancer. The CDR3 DNA reads TGTGCCAGCAGCTTAGAGACTAGCGGGGGGTACGAGCAGTACTTC. This codes for CASSLETSGGYEQYF.